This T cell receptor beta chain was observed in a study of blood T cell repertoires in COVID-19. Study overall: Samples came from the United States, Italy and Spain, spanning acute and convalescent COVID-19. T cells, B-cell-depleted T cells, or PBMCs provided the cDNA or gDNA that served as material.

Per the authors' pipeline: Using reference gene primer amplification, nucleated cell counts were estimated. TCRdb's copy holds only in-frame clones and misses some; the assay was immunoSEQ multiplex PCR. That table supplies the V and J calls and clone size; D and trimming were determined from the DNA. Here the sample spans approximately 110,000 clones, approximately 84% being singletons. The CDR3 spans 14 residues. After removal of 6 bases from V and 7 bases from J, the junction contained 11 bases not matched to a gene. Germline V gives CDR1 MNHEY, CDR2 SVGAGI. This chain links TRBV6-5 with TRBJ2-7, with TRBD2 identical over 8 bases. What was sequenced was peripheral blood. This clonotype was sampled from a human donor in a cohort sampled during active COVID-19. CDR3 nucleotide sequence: TGTGCCAGCAGGGCCGGGACTAGATCACGGGAGCAGTACTTC. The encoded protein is CASRAGTRSREQYF.